This T cell receptor (beta chain) was sequenced during a study of T cell clones after liver transplantation. For the study at large: TCRbeta sequencing after a pre-transplant mixed lymphocyte reaction identified graft-donor-reactive clones, later tracked in post-transplant blood. General study results and limits: Migration into the graft, not deletion, may explain lost graft donor-reactive T cells. Circulating graft-donor-reactive CD4 TCRbeta sequences fell significantly post-transplant in most of the 8 subjects. The donor-reactive repertoire was only partly measurable in a couple of subjects, lacking donor cells.

CDR3 length equals 14 residues. CDR1 is SNHLY, CDR2 FYNNEI, per germline. V shed 4 bases and J shed 9 bases, with 13 bases lying between them. Using immunoSEQ multiplex PCR, the repertoire was profiled, and TCRdb retains in-frame clones only, with some absent. This sample yields over 45,000 clones, of which 55% to 75% are seen a single time; just under 10% belongs to the top ten. On this clone itself: Antigen specificity is unknown.

V gene TRBV2 combines with J gene TRBJ1-6; D is possibly TRBD1 (5 bases). The receptor was isolated from a human patient who received a liver transplant. These T cells may partly come from the graft donor. This specimen was CD4+ T cells from blood, taken about 56 months after liver transplant. CDR3 protein: CASSAGTAFSPLHF. The CDR3 region has the DNA TGTGCCAGCAGTGCCGGGACGGCTTTTTCACCCCTCCACTTT.